A single T cell receptor (beta chain) is shown here with its context. The study recruited people aged about 18 to 89 years across around 23 US areas. These data come from a study of blood T cell repertoires in COVID-19. Across the study: PBMCs, B-cell-depleted T cells, or T cells provided the cDNA or gDNA that made up the material.

How the authors handled the data: How many nucleated cells were present was estimated from reference gene primer amplification. Repertoires were generated with immunoSEQ multiplex PCR, while TCRdb's copy carries only in-frame clones and drops some. The V and J calls and clone size are taken from that table; D and trimming were inferred from the DNA. The sample lists 150,000 or so clones, over 65% occurring once. The CDR3 is 13 amino acids. V gave up 6 bases and J gave up 3 bases, with 11 bases separating them. The chain combines TRBV12-3 or TRBV12-4 with TRBJ1-2; D is undetermined. The TCR was taken from a woman aged 45-65 years who had recovered from COVID-19. The sequenced material came from PBMCs or T cells enriched from blood (not recorded which). CDR3 nucleotides: TGTGCCAGCAGGCCCAGCGGCTACTATGGCTACACCTTC. This gives the protein CASRPSGYYGYTF.